This entry concerns a single T cell receptor beta chain. Its antigen is still unknown. No base qualities exist here, and no much larger clone lies one base off it. TCRbeta CDR3 regions were sequenced with the immunoSEQ Assay. After extraction, genomic DNA underwent amplification by bias-controlled multiplex PCR, followed by high-throughput sequencing. As for the original processing: Collapsing and filtering of sequences were performed to quantify the absolute abundance of each unique TCRbeta CDR3 region. Usable DNA was measured by amplifying reference genes present in all nucleated cells, and TCRbeta template counts were normalized to that usable DNA to estimate T cell fraction. Repertoire TCRs were annotated as SARS-CoV-2-specific when V gene, CDR3 amino acid sequence and J gene were exactly matched to a known reactive TCR set. MIRA supplied the reference SARS-CoV-2 TCR set, which was filtered for enrichment in COVID-19-positive ImmuneCODE repertoires so that public or cross-reactive TCRs were removed. Using the MIRA antigens, annotated TCRs were further analysed by specific ORF or by position within an ORF. Depth was the summed frequency of annotated unique rearrangements, while breadth was defined as annotated unique rearrangements over total unique productive rearrangements. Two-sided Wilcoxon rank-sum tests were used to compare TCR breadth between groups. In its TCRdb copy, this immuneACCESS table keeps in-frame sequences only and misses some clones. Where compared with another copy, unresolved V genes explain less than half of these, and the others have no known cause. V and J calls and clone size are copied from that table; D and trimming were computed from the DNA. The table for this sample lists roughly 400,000 clones; 92% of them were counted only once. The ten biggest clones cover around 1.7% of the sample.

These data come from a study of Ad26.COV2.S vaccination and SARS-CoV-2 variants (dated by TCRdb to about 2021). A note on the overall study: Donors in the vaccine arm were drawn from COV1001, a multicentre, randomized, double-blind, placebo-controlled phase I-IIa trial testing Ad26.COV2.S in healthy adults. Blinding of investigators to trial group allocation was maintained during experiments and outcome assessment. Trial participants were randomized into five groups of five: low-dose or high-dose Ad26.COV2.S given once or twice, or placebo on both occasions. The TCR-sequenced set comprised about 32 samples: about 19 Ad26.COV2.S vaccine recipients, 5 placebo recipients and 8 SARS-CoV-2 convalescent individuals. TCRbeta repertoire sequencing was used to assess the specificity and breadth of SARS-CoV-2-reactive T cell receptors after Ad26.COV2.S vaccination. Ad26.COV2.S was administered intramuscularly at 5 x 10^10 or 1 x 10^11 viral particles, either as a single shot or as two shots given 56 days apart. What the authors observed across the whole study: Higher spike-specific TCR breadth was observed in Ad26.COV2.S recipients than in placebo recipients (P = 0.0014). Comparing responses between vaccine doses or regimens was not something the study was powered to do. Non-spike TCR breadth was comparable between vaccine and placebo recipients, consistent with the vaccine containing only spike. After vaccination, substantial breadth of spike-specific CD8+ and CD4+ T cell responses was reported. The authors noted that the TCR breadth and depth analyses may have underestimated total T cell responses.

The CDR3 runs 15 amino acids, cysteine and phenylalanine included. Only CDR3 DNA remains: 45 bases, in frame from the first base. Trimming takes 3 bases from V and 7 bases from J, and the germline ends sit 19 bases apart. Based on the germline V gene, the CDR1 and CDR2 sequences are SGDLS and YYNGEE. Sample treatment or condition, as interpreted from the label and publication: roughly 18 received Ad26.COV2.S at low or high dose, single or two shots; 5 received placebo; per-sample allocation not given. For vaccine and placebo recipients, the sequenced repertoires came from samples collected on day 63 after the first injection. Cohort 1b enrolled about 25 adults aged 18-55 years at a single site in Boston, USA, between 29 July and 7 August 2020. As a vaccine, Ad26.COV2.S was a replication-incompetent adenovirus type 26 vector that expressed a prefusion-stabilized SARS-CoV-2 spike protein derived from the original Wuhan strain.

Recombination joined TRBV9 with TRBJ2-5, with a tentative D gene TRBD2 over 6 matching bases. This receptor was identified in a person aged 18 to 59 who received the Ad26.COV2.S COVID-19 vaccine or a placebo. Here the sequenced sample was peripheral blood, taken in a trial of Ad26.COV2.S vaccine versus placebo. The CDR3 sequence is CASSAEGTLRVTQYF. The DNA sequence reads TGTGCCAGCAGCGCGGAGGGGACCCTCCGGGTGACCCAGTACTTC.